Listed here are 5 T cell receptor beta chains from one sample, sequenced in a study of T cell responses to AZD1222 COVID-19 vaccine. TCRdb's copy holds only in-frame clones and misses some; the assay was immunoSEQ multiplex PCR. The sample records more than 70,000 clones, about nine tenths being singletons. The specimen comprised peripheral blood, sampled 28 days after the second AZD1222 dose. These receptors were taken from an adult who received the AZD1222 COVID-19 vaccine.

CDR3 DNA sequence: TGTGCCAGCAGTTTTACGTGGGACAGGGGGCTATTCATCCACGAGCAGTACTTC. It is translated as CASSFTWDRGLFIHEQYF. This chain uses TRBV27 with TRBJ2-7; 12 bases line up with TRBD1. The J segment lost 5 bases and the V segment lost 3 bases, leaving 14 bases of the junction unmatched. CDR3 length: 18 residues. CDR1 is MNHEY, CDR2 SMNVEV, per germline (reference sequence).

As for this clone: Other DNA variants within this sample encode the same CDR3. The rearrangement links TRBV11-2 to TRBJ1-6; 7 bases align to TRBD1. There are 13 residues in the CDR3. The J segment lost 7 bases and the V segment lost 4 bases, leaving 1 base of the junction unmatched. Germline values: CDR1 SGHAT, CDR2 FQNNGV. The CDR3 is CASSSQGNSPLHF. The CDR3 DNA reads TGTGCCAGCAGCTCACAGGGGAATTCACCCCTCCACTTT.

This clone was seen only a few times. J is TRBJ1-1 and V is TRBV6-5, with TRBD1 matching 9 bases. This CDR3 contains 12 residues. The J segment lost 6 bases and the V segment lost 6 bases, leaving 2 bases of the junction unmatched. CDR1 is MNHEY and CDR2 is SVGAGI in the germline V gene. The CDR3 DNA follows: TGTGCCAGCAGACAGGGGGCGGCTGAAGCTTTCTTT. Its translation is CASRQGAAEAFF.

The chain recombines TRBV24-1 with TRBJ2-1; 7 nucleotides match TRBD1. The CDR3 runs to 16 residues. CDR1 and CDR2 (germline): KGHDR, SFDVKD. V gave up 4 bases and J gave up 2 bases; unmatched junction bases: 7. The CDR3 region is CATSDPVTGAYNEQFF. The DNA of the CDR3 is TGTGCCACCAGTGACCCCGTTACAGGGGCCTACAATGAGCAGTTCTTC.

The rearrangement joins TRBV4-1 to TRBJ2-3; TRBD2 agrees at 8 bases. The CDR3 has 18 residues. V was pared by 1 base and J by 0 bases, with 9 bases of the junction left unmatched. Germline lookup yields CDR1 MGHRA and CDR2 YSYEKL. The CDR3 bases are TGCGCCAGCAGCCAAGCCCCCTTAGCGGGGACTAGCACAGATACGCAGTATTTT. It yields the protein CASSQAPLAGTSTDTQYF.